This T cell receptor (beta chain) derives from a study of blood T cell repertoires in COVID-19. Across the study: Sites across the United States, Italy and Spain contributed samples from acute and convalescent COVID-19. T cells, B-cell-depleted T cells, or PBMCs supplied cDNA or gDNA.

Two negative PCRs, clearance, or symptom resolution had been documented for recovered Cohort 3 donors. How the authors handled the data: Using reference gene primer amplification, nucleated cell counts were estimated. Assay: immunoSEQ multiplex PCR; the TCRdb copy retains only in-frame clones and omits some. V and J calls and clone size are copied from that table; D and trimming were computed from the DNA. In the table there are about 320,000 clones, over 80% of which are singletons. V shed 3 bases, J shed 9 bases, and the junction held 7 bases outside the gene matches. CDR3 size: 15 residues. Germline CDR1 is SGHRS and CDR2 is YFSETQ.

The V gene is TRBV5-1, the J gene TRBJ1-6, with TRBD1 matching 9 bases. The source material was PBMCs or T cells enriched from blood (not recorded which). The receptor's source is a young man who had recovered from COVID-19. CDR3 sequence reads: CASSSGGQGISPLHF. The CDR3 region has the DNA TGCGCCAGCAGCTCTGGGGGACAGGGCATTTCACCCCTCCACTTT.